This T cell receptor (beta chain) was observed in a study of blood T cell repertoires in COVID-19. Study-wide background: Donors in the United States, Italy and Spain gave samples during acute or convalescent COVID-19. PBMCs, B-cell-depleted T cells, or T cells provided the cDNA or gDNA that made up the material.

This clone was seen more than once but under ten times. V lost 7 bases to trimming and J lost 2 bases; unmatched junction nucleotides: 13. The CDR3 runs to 16 residues. CDR1 and CDR2 (germline): MDHEN, SYDVKM. As handled by the study authors: Counts of nucleated cells, estimated from reference gene primer amplification, were obtained. Produced via immunoSEQ multiplex PCR; TCRdb's table is partial and in-frame only. Clone size and the V and J calls come from that table; the DNA yielded D and trimming. The data hold a few hundred thousand clones, with under 90% observed a single time. V usage is TRBV28 and J usage is TRBJ1-2; 7 bases fit TRBD1. The receptor's source is a woman aged 18-29 years with acute or convalescent COVID-19. The sequencing input was peripheral blood. The DNA of the CDR3 is TGTGCCAGCACCCCCCCTGCCGGGGGACAGAACTATGGCTACACCTTC. This encodes CASTPPAGGQNYGYTF.